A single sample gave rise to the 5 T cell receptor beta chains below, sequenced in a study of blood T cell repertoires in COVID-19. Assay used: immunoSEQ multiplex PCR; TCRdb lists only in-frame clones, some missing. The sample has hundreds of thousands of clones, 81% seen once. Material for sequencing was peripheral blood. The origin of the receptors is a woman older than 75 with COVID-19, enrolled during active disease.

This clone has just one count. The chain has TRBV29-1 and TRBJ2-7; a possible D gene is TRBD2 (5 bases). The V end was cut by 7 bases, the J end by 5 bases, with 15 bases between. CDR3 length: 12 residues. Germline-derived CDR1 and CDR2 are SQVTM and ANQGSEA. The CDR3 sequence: CSAPPGTNEQYF. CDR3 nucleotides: TGCAGCGCCCCACCGGGAACCAACGAGCAGTACTTC.

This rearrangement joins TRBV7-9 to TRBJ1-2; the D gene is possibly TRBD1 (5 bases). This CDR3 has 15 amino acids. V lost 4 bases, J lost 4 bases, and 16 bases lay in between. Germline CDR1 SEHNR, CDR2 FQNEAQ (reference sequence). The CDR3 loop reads CASSSPATRVYGYTF. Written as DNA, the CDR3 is TGTGCCAGCAGCTCCCCGGCCACCAGGGTCTATGGCTACACCTTC.

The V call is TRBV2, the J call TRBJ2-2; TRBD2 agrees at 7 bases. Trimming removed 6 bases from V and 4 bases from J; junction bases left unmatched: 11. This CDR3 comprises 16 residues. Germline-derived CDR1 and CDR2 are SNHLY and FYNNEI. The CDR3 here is CASRASGGRGTGELFF. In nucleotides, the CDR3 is TGTGCCAGCAGAGCGTCGGGTGGGAGGGGCACCGGGGAGCTGTTTTTT.

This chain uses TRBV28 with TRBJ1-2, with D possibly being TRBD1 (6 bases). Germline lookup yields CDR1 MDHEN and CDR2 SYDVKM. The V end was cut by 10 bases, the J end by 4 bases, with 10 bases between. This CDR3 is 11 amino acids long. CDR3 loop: CATGGRYGYTF. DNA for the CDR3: TGTGCCACGGGGGGGCGCTATGGCTACACCTTC.

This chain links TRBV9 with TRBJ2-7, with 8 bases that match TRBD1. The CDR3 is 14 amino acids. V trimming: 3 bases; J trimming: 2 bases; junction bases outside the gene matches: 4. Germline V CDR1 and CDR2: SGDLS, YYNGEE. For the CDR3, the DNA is TGTGCCAGCAGCGCGGGACAGGTAGCCTACGAGCAGTACTTC. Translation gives CASSAGQVAYEQYF.